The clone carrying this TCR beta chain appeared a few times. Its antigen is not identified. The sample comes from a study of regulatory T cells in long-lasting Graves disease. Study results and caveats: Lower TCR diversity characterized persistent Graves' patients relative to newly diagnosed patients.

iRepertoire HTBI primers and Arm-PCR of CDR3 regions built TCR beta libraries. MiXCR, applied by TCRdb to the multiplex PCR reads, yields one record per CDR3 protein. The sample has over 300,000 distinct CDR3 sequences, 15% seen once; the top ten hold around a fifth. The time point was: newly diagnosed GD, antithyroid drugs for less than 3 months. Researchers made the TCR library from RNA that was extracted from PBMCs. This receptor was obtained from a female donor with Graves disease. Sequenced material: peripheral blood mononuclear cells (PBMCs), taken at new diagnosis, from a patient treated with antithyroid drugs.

The CDR3 reads CASSLDVGRRNSPLHF. The CDR3 nucleotides are TGCGCCAGCAGCTTGGATGTAGGCAGAAGAAATTCACCCCTCCACTTT. The V call is TRBV5-1, the J call TRBJ1-6; D gene ambiguous. V gave up 0 bases and J gave up 7 bases, with 14 bases separating them. Germline V gives CDR1 SGHRS, CDR2 YFSETQ. The length of the CDR3 is 16 residues.